The sequence of this T cell receptor beta chain was determined in a study of response to subunit inactivated influenza vaccine. General study findings and limits: Each seasonal influenza vaccination, the authors suggested, recruits few new T cells.

One entry per CDR3 protein, called by TCRdb with MiXCR from the RT-PCR reads. The repertoire consists of about 780,000 distinct CDR3 sequences, with roughly 18% occurring once and the leading ten covering approximately 11%. A word on this clonotype: The antigen is undetermined.

CDR3 length equals 14 residues. V was clipped by 4 bases and J by 7 bases; unmatched bases: 10. In germline, CDR1 is SGHDT, CDR2 YYEEEE. The chain is built from TRBV5-6 and TRBJ1-2, with TRBD1 matching over 7 bases. The starting material was PBMCs from blood, obtained about 5 days after vaccination. This receptor was taken from a man aged 50 to 60 who received an inactivated influenza vaccine. Here the CDR3 DNA reads TGTGCCAGCAGCGTTCGCCACACAGGGGTTGGCTACACCTTC. Amino acid sequence: CASSVRHTGVGYTF.